This entry lists 8 T cell receptor beta chains sequenced from one sample in a study of T-cell memory formation after mild COVID-19. TCRdb re-called the 5' RACE reads with MiXCR, one entry per CDR3 protein. The table shows 250,000 to 350,000 distinct CDR3 sequences, with 15% to 20% occurring only once. Sequences were obtained from PBMCs or a T cell subset sorted from them (not recorded which). The origin of the receptors is a man aged 18 to 30 who had mild COVID-19 (a few samples of this study predate the infection). Cell type and time point are not known.

This clonotype turned up a few times. V usage is TRBV12-3 or TRBV12-4 and J usage is TRBJ2-1; the D gene is possibly TRBD1 (5 bases). V was trimmed by 7 bases and J by 7 bases, leaving 14 bases between them. The CDR3 has 13 residues. CDR3 protein: CASNKTEGNEQFF. The CDR3 DNA reads TGTGCCAGCAATAAGACAGAAGGAAATGAGCAGTTCTTC.

In DNA, the CDR3 is TGTGCCAGCAGCTCCGCAGGGGTTCGGACTGAAGCTTTCTTT. Translating it yields CASSSAGVRTEAFF. V gene TRBV7-3 combines with J gene TRBJ1-1, with D maybe TRBD1 (6 bases). V was pared by 4 bases and J by 5 bases, with 14 bases between. The CDR3 has 14 amino acids. Germline V gives CDR1 SGHTA, CDR2 FQGTGA.

The chain joins TRBV6-6 to TRBJ1-2; TRBD1 matches at 7 bases. Germline lookup yields CDR1 MNHNY and CDR2 SVGAGI (reference sequence). Trimming at V came to 8 bases and at J to 3 bases, leaving 3 bases not matched to a gene. This CDR3 spans 12 amino acids. The CDR3 DNA reads as TGTGCCAGCTGCGGACAGGACTATGGCTACACCTTC. Protein product: CASCGQDYGYTF.

This clonotype showed up just a few times. The V gene is TRBV12-3 or TRBV12-4, the J gene TRBJ2-7, with D uncertain. The V end lost 3 bases, the J end lost 0 bases, and 6 bases lay between the germline ends. There are 13 residues in the CDR3. CDR3 residues: CASSFPGSYEQYV. The DNA of the CDR3 is TGTGCCAGCAGTTTCCCTGGCTCCTACGAGCAGTACGTC.

This chain uses TRBV7-2 with TRBJ1-4; D unresolved. The CDR3 sequence is 13 residues long. Trimming pared 0 bases from V and 6 bases from J, leaving 5 bases between. Germline CDR1 and CDR2: SGHTA and FQGNSA. CDR3 sequence: CASSLARDEKLFF. The CDR3 nucleotides read TGTGCCAGCAGCTTAGCGAGGGATGAAAAACTGTTTTTT.

This chain connects TRBV5-1 to TRBJ2-5, with D tentatively TRBD1 or TRBD2 (6 bases each). Germline V CDR1 and CDR2: SGHRS, YFSETQ. This CDR3 contains 16 residues. With 7 bases removed from V and 0 bases from J, the gap between germline ends came to 19 bases. CDR3 DNA: TGCGCCAGCGGACTACGGGACACCACGTACCAAGAGACCCAGTACTTC. Protein: CASGLRDTTYQETQYF.

This clonotype has more than one count but fewer than ten. The chain couples TRBV6-2 or TRBV6-3 to TRBJ2-3; 9 bases align to TRBD1. This CDR3 region has 19 residues. V trimming: 4 bases; J trimming: 2 bases; junction bases outside the gene matches: 16. Germline V gene lookup returns CDR1 MNHEY and CDR2 SVGEGT. CDR3: CASSWRTGEGAVHTDTQYF. The CDR3 DNA is TGTGCCAGCAGTTGGCGGACAGGGGAAGGAGCGGTCCACACAGATACGCAGTATTTT.

The table lists this clonotype with a few counts. The chain employs TRBV7-2 and TRBJ2-1; 8 bases agree with TRBD2. V shed 2 bases and J 2 bases; nucleotides not matched to a gene: 8. Germline CDR1 SGHTA, CDR2 FQGNSA. This CDR3 comprises 17 residues. The CDR3 spells CASSLRQRGLTYNEQFF. CDR3 bases: TGTGCCAGCAGCTTACGGCAGCGGGGGCTTACCTACAATGAGCAGTTCTTC.